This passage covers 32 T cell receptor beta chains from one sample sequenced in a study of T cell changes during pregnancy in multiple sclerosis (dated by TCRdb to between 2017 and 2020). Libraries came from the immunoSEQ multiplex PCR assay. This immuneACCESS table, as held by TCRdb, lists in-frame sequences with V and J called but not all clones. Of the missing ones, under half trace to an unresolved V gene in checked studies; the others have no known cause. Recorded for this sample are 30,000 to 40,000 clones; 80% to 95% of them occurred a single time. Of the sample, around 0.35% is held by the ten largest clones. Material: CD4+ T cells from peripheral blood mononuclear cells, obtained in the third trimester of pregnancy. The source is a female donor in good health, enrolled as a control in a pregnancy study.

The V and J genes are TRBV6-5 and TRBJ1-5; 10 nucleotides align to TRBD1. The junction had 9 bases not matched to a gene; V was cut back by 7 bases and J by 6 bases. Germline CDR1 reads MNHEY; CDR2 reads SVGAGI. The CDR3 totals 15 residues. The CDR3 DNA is TGTGCCAGCAAAGTCTCCGGGACAGGGGCTCAGCCCCAGCATTTT. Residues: CASKVSGTGAQPQHF.

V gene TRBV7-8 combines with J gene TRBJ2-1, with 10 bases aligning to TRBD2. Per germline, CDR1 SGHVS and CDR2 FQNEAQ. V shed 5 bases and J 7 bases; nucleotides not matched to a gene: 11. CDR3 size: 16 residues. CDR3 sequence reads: CASSRAVTSGINEQFF. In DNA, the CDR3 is TGTGCCAGCAGCCGAGCAGTAACTAGCGGGATTAATGAGCAGTTCTTC.

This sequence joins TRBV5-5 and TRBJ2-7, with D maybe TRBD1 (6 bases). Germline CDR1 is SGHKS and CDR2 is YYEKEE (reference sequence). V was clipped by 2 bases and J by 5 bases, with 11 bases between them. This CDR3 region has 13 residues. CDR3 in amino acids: CASSLTGSHEQYF. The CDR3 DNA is TGTGCCAGCAGCTTAACAGGGTCCCACGAGCAGTACTTC.

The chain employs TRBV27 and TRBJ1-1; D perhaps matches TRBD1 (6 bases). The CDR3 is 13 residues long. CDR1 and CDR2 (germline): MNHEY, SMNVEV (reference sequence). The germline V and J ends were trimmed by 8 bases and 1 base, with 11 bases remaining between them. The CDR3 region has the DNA TGTGCCAGCGCCGGGACAACGAACACTGAAGCTTTCTTT. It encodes CASAGTTNTEAFF.

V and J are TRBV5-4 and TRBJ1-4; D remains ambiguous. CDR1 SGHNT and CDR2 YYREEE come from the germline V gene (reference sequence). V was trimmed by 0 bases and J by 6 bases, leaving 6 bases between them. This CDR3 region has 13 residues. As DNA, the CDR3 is TGTGCCAGCAGCTTGGGGAGAGATGAAAAACTGTTTTTT. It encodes CASSLGRDEKLFF.

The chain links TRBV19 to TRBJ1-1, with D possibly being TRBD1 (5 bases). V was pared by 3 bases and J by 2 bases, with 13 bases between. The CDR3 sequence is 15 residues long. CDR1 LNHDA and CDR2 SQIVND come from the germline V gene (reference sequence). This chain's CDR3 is CASSIKGRGNTEAFF. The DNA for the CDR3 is TGTGCCAGTAGTATTAAGGGGAGGGGAAACACTGAAGCTTTCTTT.

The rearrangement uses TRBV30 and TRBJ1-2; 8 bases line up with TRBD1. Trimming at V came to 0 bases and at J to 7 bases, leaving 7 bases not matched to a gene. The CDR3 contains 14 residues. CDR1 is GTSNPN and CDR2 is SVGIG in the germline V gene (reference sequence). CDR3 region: CAWSVAYGQGGYTF. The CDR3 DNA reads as TGTGCCTGGAGTGTAGCCTACGGACAGGGTGGCTACACCTTC.

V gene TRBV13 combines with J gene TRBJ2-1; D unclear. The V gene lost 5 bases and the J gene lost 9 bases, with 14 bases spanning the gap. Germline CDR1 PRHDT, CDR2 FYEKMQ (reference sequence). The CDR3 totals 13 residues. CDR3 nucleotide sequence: TGTGCCAGCAGCCCGACTGGCGGAAGTGAGCAGTTCTTC. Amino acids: CASSPTGGSEQFF.

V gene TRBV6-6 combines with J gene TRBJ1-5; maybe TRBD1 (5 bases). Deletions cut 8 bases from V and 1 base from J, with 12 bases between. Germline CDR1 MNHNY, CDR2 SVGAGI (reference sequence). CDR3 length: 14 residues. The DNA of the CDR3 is TGTGCCAGCGGGATCGGGGGAAGCAATCAGCCCCAGCATTTT. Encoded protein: CASGIGGSNQPQHF.

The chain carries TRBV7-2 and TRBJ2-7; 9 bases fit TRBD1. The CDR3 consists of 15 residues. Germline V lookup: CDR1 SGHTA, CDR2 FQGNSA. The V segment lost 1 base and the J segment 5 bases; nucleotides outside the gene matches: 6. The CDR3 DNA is TGTGCCAGCAGCTTAGTGACAGGGGGAAACGACGAGCAGTACTTC. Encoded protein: CASSLVTGGNDEQYF.

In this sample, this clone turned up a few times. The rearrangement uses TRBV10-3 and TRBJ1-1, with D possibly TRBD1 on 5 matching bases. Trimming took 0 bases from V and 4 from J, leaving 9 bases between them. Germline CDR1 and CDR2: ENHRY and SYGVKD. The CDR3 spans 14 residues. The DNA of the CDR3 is TGTGCCATCAGTGAGTCATTTGGGGCCACTGAAGCTTTCTTT. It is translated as CAISESFGATEAFF.

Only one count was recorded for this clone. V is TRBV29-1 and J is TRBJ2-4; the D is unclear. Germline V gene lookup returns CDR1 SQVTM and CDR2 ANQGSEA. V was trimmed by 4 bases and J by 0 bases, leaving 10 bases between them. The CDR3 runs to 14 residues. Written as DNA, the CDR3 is TGCAGCGTTGTACGGTCTCTAGCCAAAAACATTCAGTACTTC. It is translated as CSVVRSLAKNIQYF.

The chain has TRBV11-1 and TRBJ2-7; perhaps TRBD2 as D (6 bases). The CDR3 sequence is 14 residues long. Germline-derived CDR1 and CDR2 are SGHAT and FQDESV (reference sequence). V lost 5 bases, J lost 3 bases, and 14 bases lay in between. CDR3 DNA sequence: TGTGCCAGCAGCCGCGCAGAGGGAGGCTACGAGCAGTACTTC. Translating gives CASSRAEGGYEQYF.

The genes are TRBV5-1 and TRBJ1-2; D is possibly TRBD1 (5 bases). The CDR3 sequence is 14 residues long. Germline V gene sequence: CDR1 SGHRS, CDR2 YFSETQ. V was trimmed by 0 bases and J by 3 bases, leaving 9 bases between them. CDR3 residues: CASSLDSRDYGYTF. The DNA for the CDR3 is TGCGCCAGCAGCTTGGACAGCAGGGACTATGGCTACACCTTC.

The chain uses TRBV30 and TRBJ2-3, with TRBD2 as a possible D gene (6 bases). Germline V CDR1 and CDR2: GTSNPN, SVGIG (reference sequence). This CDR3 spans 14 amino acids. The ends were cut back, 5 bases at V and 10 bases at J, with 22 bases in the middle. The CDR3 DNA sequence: TGTGCCTGGTCCCTGGGGGGATTTCAAGGGGCGCAGTATTTT. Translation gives CAWSLGGFQGAQYF.

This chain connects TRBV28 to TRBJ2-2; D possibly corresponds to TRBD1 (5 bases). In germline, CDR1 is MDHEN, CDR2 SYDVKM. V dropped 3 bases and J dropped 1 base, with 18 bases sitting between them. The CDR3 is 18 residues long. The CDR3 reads CASSFLFGAHKNTGELFF. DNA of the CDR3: TGTGCCAGCAGTTTTTTATTTGGGGCCCACAAGAACACCGGGGAGCTGTTTTTT.

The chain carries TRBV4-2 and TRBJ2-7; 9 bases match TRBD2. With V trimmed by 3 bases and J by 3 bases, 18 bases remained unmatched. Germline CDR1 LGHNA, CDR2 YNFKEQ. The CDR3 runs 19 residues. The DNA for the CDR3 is TGTGCCAGCAGCCAGGCTGAAGTTCTAGGTAGCGGGGGCCTCTACGAGCAGTACTTC. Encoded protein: CASSQAEVLGSGGLYEQYF.

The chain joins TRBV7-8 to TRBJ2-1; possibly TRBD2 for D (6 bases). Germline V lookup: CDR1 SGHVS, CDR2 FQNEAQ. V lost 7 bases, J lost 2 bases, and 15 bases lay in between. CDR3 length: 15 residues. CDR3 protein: CASTPGTGAYNEQFF. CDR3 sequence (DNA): TGTGCCAGCACCCCCGGGACTGGGGCCTACAATGAGCAGTTCTTC. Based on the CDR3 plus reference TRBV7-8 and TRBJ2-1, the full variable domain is GAGVSQSPRYKVAKRGQDVALRCDPISGHVSLFWYQQALGQGPEFLTYFQNEAQLDKSGLPSDRFFAERPEGSVSTLKIQRTQQEDSAVYLCASTPGTGAYNEQFFGPGTRLTVL.

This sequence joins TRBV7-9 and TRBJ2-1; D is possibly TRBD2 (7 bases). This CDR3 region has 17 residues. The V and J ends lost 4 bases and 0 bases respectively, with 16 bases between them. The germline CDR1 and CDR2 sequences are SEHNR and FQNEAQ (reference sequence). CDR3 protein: CASSSPRGGSSYNEQFF. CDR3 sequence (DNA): TGTGCCAGCAGCTCGCCGAGGGGGGGAAGCTCCTACAATGAGCAGTTCTTC.

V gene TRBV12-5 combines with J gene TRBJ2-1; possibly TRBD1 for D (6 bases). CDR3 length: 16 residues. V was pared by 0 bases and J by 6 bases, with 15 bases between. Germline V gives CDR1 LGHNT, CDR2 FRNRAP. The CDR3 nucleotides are TGTGCTAGTGGTTTGGTAGTGGGAGAGGGGGTCAATGAGCAGTTCTTC. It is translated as CASGLVVGEGVNEQFF. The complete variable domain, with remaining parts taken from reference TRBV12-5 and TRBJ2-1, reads DARVTQTPRHKVTEMGQEVTMRCQPILGHNTVFWYRQTMMQGLELLAYFRNRAPLDDSGMPKDRFSAEMPDATLATLKIQPSEPRDSAVYFCASGLVVGEGVNEQFFGPGTRLTVL.

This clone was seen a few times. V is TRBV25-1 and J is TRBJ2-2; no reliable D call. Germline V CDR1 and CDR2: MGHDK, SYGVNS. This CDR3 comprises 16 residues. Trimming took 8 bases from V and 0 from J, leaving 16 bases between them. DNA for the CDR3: TGTGCCAGCCCTGCGAGAGGTTGGGCGAACACCGGGGAGCTGTTTTTT. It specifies CASPARGWANTGELFF.

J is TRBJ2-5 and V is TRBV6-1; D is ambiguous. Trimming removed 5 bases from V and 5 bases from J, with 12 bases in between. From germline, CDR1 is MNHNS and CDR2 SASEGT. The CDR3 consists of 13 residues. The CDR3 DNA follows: TGTGCCAGCAGTCCCCCCTTCCAGGAGACCCAGTACTTC. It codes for CASSPPFQETQYF.

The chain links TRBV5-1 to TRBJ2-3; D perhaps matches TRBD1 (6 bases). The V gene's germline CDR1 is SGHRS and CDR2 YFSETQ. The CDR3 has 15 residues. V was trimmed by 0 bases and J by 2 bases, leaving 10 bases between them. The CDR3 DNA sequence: TGCGCCAGCAGCTTGGCGGCAGGGGACACAGATACGCAGTATTTT. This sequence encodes CASSLAAGDTDTQYF.

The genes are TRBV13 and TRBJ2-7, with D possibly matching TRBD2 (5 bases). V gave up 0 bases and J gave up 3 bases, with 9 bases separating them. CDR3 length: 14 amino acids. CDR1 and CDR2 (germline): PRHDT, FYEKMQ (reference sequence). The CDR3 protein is CASSLGGRNYEQYF. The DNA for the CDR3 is TGTGCCAGCAGCTTAGGAGGGAGAAACTACGAGCAGTACTTC.

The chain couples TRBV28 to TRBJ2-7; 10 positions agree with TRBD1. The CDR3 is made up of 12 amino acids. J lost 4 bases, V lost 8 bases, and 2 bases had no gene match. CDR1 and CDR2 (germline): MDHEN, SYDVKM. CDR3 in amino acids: CASGTGVYEQYF. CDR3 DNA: TGTGCCAGCGGGACAGGGGTGTACGAGCAGTACTTC.

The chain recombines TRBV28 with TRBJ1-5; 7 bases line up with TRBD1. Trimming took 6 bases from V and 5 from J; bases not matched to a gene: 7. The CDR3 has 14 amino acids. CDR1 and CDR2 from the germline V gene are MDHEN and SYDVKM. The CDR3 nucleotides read TGTGCCAGCAGGGACAGGTTGAGGCATCAGCCCCAGCATTTT. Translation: CASRDRLRHQPQHF. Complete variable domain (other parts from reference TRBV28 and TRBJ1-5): DVKVTQSSRYLVKRTGEKVFLECVQDMDHENMFWYRQDPGLGLRLIYFSYDVKMKEKGDIPEGYSVSREKKERFSLILESASTNQTSMYLCASRDRLRHQPQHFGDGTRLSIL.

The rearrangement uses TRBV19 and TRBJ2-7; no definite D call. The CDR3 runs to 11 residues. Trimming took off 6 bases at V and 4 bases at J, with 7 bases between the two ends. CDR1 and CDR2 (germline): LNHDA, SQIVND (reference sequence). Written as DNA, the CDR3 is TGTGCCAGTAGAGGAGATTACGAGCAGTACTTC. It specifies CASRGDYEQYF.

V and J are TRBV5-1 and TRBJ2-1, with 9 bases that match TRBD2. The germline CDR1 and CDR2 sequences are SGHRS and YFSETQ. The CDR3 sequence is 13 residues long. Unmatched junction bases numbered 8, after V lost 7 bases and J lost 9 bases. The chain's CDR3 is CASLASGVGEQFF. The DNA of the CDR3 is TGCGCCAGCCTGGCTAGCGGGGTTGGTGAGCAGTTCTTC.

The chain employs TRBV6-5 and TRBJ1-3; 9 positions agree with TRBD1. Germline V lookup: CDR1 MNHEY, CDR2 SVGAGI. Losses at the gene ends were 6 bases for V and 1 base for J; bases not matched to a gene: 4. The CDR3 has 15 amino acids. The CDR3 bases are TGTGCCAGCAGCCGCGGGACAGGGTCTGGAAACACCATATATTTT. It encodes CASSRGTGSGNTIYF.

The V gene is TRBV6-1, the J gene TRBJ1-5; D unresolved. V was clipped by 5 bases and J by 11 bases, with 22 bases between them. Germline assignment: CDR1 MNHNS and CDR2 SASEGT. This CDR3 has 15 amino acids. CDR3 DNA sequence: TGTGCCAGCAGTCCCCGGGTAAGGCCCGCCCCAGCCCAGCATTTT. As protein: CASSPRVRPAPAQHF.

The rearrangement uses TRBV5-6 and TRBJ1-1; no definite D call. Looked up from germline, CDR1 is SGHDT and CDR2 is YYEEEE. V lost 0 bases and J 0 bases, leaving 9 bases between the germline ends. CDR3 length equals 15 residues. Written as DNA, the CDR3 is TGTGCCAGCAGCTTGGAAGTCGGTATGAACACTGAAGCTTTCTTT. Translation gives CASSLEVGMNTEAFF.

The CDR3 nucleotides read TGTGCCAGTAGTACCCTCGGACAGGCGGGCTACACCTTC. Encoded protein: CASSTLGQAGYTF. This sequence joins TRBV19 and TRBJ1-2, with TRBD1 matching 7 bases. Germline CDR1 and CDR2: LNHDA and SQIVND (reference sequence). Trimming cost V 4 bases and J 8 bases; bases outside gene matches: 7. This CDR3 region has 13 residues. Full variable domain (remainder filled in from reference TRBV19 and TRBJ1-2): DGGITQSPKYLFRKEGQNVTLSCEQNLNHDAMYWYRQDPGQGLRLIYYSQIVNDFQKGDIAEGYSVSREKKESFPLTVTSAQKNPTAFYLCASSTLGQAGYTFGSGTRLTVV.